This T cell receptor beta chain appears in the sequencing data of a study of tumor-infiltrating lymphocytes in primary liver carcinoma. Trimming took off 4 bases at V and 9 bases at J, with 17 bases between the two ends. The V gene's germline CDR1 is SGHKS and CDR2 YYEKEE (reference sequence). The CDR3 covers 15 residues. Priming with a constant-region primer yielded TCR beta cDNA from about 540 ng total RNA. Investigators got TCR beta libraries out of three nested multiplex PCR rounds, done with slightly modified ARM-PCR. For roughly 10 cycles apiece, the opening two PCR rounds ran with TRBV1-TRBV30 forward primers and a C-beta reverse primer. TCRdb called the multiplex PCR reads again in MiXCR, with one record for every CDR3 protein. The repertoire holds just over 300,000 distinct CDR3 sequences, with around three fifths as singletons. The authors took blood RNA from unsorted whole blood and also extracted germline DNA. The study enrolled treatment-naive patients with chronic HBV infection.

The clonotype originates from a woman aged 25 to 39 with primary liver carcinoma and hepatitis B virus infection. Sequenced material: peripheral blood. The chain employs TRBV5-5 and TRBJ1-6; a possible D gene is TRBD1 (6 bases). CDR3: CASSPVWDNTSPLHF. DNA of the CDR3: TGTGCCAGCAGCCCGGTCTGGGACAATACTTCACCCCTCCACTTT.